This T cell receptor beta chain was retrieved from a study of OX40 agonist ivuxolimab in advanced cancers. Study background: Patients took ivuxolimab, an agonistic anti-OX40 (CD134) antibody.

As to this clone: Its antigen is not known.

Study-level points and caveats: CD4+ T cells averaged fewer expanded clones than CD8+ T cells. Both CD4+ and CD8+ T cell populations in blood had undergone clonal expansion by week 6 at 0.1 to 3.0 mg/kg.

The V gene end was trimmed by 1 base and the J gene end by 4 bases; junction bases not matched to a gene: 3. There are 13 residues in the CDR3. In germline, CDR1 is SQVTM, CDR2 ANQGSEA. Clones were read by immunoSEQ multiplex PCR, and TCRdb kept only the in-frame ones, dropping some. The repertoire has about 26,000 clones, around 75% of them found once; the top ten carry approximately 31%. V and J are TRBV29-1 and TRBJ1-2; TRBD1 matches 7 bases. This TCR was recovered from an adult with an advanced solid tumor such as melanoma, head and neck, liver or kidney cancer. Source: CD4+ or CD8+ T cells sorted from blood, taken in a trial of the OX40 agonist ivuxolimab. As DNA, the CDR3 is TGCAGCGTTGAAGGGGGACAGACCTATGGCTACACCTTC. Translating it yields CSVEGGQTYGYTF.